Below are 2 T cell receptor beta chains sequenced from a single sample in a study of cytomegalovirus exposure and HLA in healthy donors. PCR employed 60 Vbeta and 13 Jbeta primers. Profiling relied on immunoSEQ multiplex PCR, and the TCRdb table lists in-frame clones only, not all of them. Here the sample table reports approximately 110,000 clones. The sample was PBMCs. Receptor source: a man between 40 and 49 years old in good health and CMV-seropositive.

The chain joins TRBV6-6 to TRBJ1-3; D gene unclear. The CDR3 loop spans 14 amino acids. CDR1 and CDR2 from the germline V gene are MNHNY and SVGAGI (reference sequence). Deletions cut 0 bases from V and 4 bases from J, with 7 bases between. In nucleotides, the CDR3 is TGTGCCAGCAGTTACTCAATGAGGGGAAACACCATATATTTT. It specifies CASSYSMRGNTIYF.

J is TRBJ1-1 and V is TRBV5-4; no reliable D call. Germline V gene lookup returns CDR1 SGHNT and CDR2 YYREEE (reference sequence). V dropped 4 bases and J dropped 0 bases, with 10 bases sitting between them. The CDR3 sequence is 14 residues long. CDR3 DNA sequence: TGTGCCAGCAGCCCCGGCGGTTTGAACACTGAAGCTTTCTTT. Its translation is CASSPGGLNTEAFF.